This TCR beta chain came from a study of control samples from healthy donors and cancer patients. The V segment lost 4 bases and the J segment 11 bases; nucleotides outside the gene matches: 16. The CDR3 length is 16 residues. Germline V lookup: CDR1 LGHDT, CDR2 YNNKEL (reference sequence). This clone occurred once. Sequenced by immunoSEQ multiplex PCR; TCRdb stores in-frame clones only, minus some. Counted here are 75,000 to 90,000 clones, approximately 89% occurring once; the ten biggest clones make up 20% to 25%. What was sequenced was blood. This TCR was sampled from a man in his thirties or forties in good health. The chain joins TRBV3-1 (or the pseudogene TRBV3-2) to TRBJ2-5; 10 bases agree with TRBD2. CDR3 sequence reads: CASSLTPSSGGWLQYF. As DNA, the CDR3 is TGTGCCAGCAGCCTGACCCCCTCTAGCGGGGGATGGTTGCAGTACTTC.